This T cell receptor (beta chain) stems from a study of blood T cell repertoires in COVID-19. On the study more broadly: Sample material is recorded as cDNA or gDNA derived from T cells, B-cell-depleted T cells, or PBMCs.

Trimming removed 4 bases from V and 4 bases from J, with 8 bases in between. Germline-derived CDR1 and CDR2 are MRHNA and SNTAGT. This CDR3 spans 13 amino acids. Generated by immunoSEQ multiplex PCR, the TCRdb table keeps only in-frame clones and is missing some. The sample contains roughly 180,000 clones, about 85% of which appear only once. This clone was counted once. This receptor was obtained from a woman aged 50 to 65 with COVID-19, enrolled during active disease. The chain links TRBV6-4 to TRBJ1-5, with D hard to call. The source material was peripheral blood. The CDR3 coding sequence is TGTGCCAGCAGTGGAGGGAAGAATCAGCCCCAGCATTTT. It is translated as CASSGGKNQPQHF.